This T cell receptor beta chain came from a study of radiotherapy plus CTLA-4 blockade in lung cancer. Across the study: Disease control was achieved by just over 30% of patients, and objective responses by 15% to 20%. General study findings and limits: Subsequent to radiotherapy plus ipilimumab, tumor-derived TCR clones underwent expansion in blood. Response was reportedly best predicted by early blood T cell clone dynamics, with interferon-beta.

As concerns this clone: Its matching antigen is unknown.

The assay was immunoSEQ multiplex PCR, and TCRdb's table has in-frame clones only and misses some. This table has tens of thousands of clones, roughly four fifths appearing once. This CDR3 is 14 amino acids long. V was cut by 0 bases and J by 9 bases, with 10 bases left in between. The germline V gene encodes CDR1 SGDLS and CDR2 YYNGEE. CTLA-4 blockade with ipilimumab, together with focal radiation, was given to patients with chemo-refractory metastatic non-small-cell lung cancer. The sequence was obtained from a human donor with non-small cell lung cancer who had stable disease on radiotherapy plus ipilimumab. The chain carries TRBV9 and TRBJ1-6; D perhaps matches TRBD1 (5 bases). The sample consisted of peripheral blood, taken from a patient treated with radiotherapy plus ipilimumab. CDR3 nucleotide sequence: TGTGCCAGCAGCGTAGGAGGGGTGGGTTCACCCCTCCACTTT. It is translated as CASSVGGVGSPLHF.